In its sample, the clone carrying this T cell receptor beta chain was seen a few times. Its cognate antigen is unknown. Using a CD8+CD4-CCR7+CD45RA+ phenotype, naive CD8 T cells were sorted. This sample is drawn from a study of molecular identifiers for immune sequencing clone quantification. General study results and limits: Among effectors, clones above 20 RNA copies held over 98% of molecules; among naive cells, under 1%.

TCRdb re-called the PCR reads through MiXCR, storing one row per CDR3 protein. The sample consists of 100,000 or so distinct CDR3 sequences, 30% to 45% of them appearing once. This CDR3 comprises 16 residues. Unmatched junction bases numbered 7, after V lost 8 bases and J lost 0 bases. Per germline, CDR1 MNHEY and CDR2 SVGAGI. The chain carries TRBV6-5 and TRBJ1-5; 10 nucleotides line up with TRBD1. The sequenced sample consisted of naive CD8+ T cells from blood, with Jurkat cell RNA spiked in. Subset noted: FACS-sorted CD8+CD4-CCR7+CD45RA+ naive T cells. This clonotype was obtained from a human donor in good health. Some libraries in this study had Jurkat cell RNA spiked in. The chain's CDR3 is CASGTGDAYSNQPQHF. CDR3 bases: TGTGCCAGCGGGACAGGGGATGCCTATAGCAATCAGCCCCAGCATTTT.